The present entry profiles one T cell receptor beta chain with its context. This specimen belongs to a study of CD8 T cells in ankylosing spondylitis. TCRdb fed the 5' RACE reads into MiXCR, producing one record per CDR3 protein. The table lists about 300,000 distinct CDR3 sequences, 11% of them singletons. This CDR3 is built from 15 residues. CDR1 and CDR2 (germline): KGHSH, LQKENI. Trimming cost V 2 bases and J 2 bases, with 10 bases left between them. This sequence was found in a female donor with ankylosing spondylitis or in good health (not recorded which). The sequencing sample was made of blood, either unsorted or a sorted T cell fraction (not recorded which). The chain joins TRBV18 to TRBJ2-1, with D unresolved. The CDR3 DNA sequence: TGTGCCAGCTCACCAAGAACTCAGACCTACAATGAGCAGTTCTTC. Encoded protein: CASSPRTQTYNEQFF.